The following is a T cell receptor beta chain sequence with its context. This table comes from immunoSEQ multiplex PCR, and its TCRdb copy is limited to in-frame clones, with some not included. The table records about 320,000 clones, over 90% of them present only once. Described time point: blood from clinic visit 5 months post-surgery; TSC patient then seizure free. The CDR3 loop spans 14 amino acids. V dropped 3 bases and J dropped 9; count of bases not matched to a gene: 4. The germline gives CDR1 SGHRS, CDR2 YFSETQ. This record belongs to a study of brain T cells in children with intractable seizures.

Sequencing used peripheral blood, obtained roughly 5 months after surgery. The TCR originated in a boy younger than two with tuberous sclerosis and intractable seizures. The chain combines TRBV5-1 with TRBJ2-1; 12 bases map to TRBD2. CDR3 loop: CASSSTSGSAEQFF. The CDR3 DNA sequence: TGCGCCAGCAGCTCGACTAGCGGGAGTGCTGAGCAGTTCTTC. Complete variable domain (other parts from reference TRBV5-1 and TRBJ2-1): KAGVTQTPRYLIKTRGQQVTLSCSPISGHRSVSWYQQTPGQGLQFLFEYFSETQRNKGNFPGRFSGRQFSNSRSEMNVSTLELGDSALYLCASSSTSGSAEQFFGPGTRLTVL.